Listed here are 17 T cell receptor beta chains from one sample, sequenced in a study of OX40 agonist ivuxolimab in advanced cancers. This table comes from immunoSEQ multiplex PCR, and its TCRdb copy is limited to in-frame clones, with some not included. The sample has tens of thousands of clones, roughly 84% seen once. The specimen comprised CD4+ or CD8+ T cells sorted from blood, sampled in a trial of the OX40 agonist ivuxolimab. The source is an adult with an advanced solid tumor such as melanoma, head and neck, liver or kidney cancer.

V gene TRBV5-1 combines with J gene TRBJ2-1, with TRBD1 identical over 7 bases. The length of the CDR3 is 15 residues. V lost 0 bases and J lost 4; bases outside the gene matches: 4. CDR1 is SGHRS, CDR2 YFSETQ, per germline. The CDR3 loop is CASSLVGGAYNEQFF. The CDR3 DNA reads as TGCGCCAGCAGCTTGGTAGGGGGCGCTTACAATGAGCAGTTCTTC.

J is TRBJ1-2 and V is TRBV7-9; a possible D gene is TRBD1 (5 bases). Trimming took off 5 bases at V and 7 bases at J, with 20 bases between the two ends. Looked up from germline, CDR1 is SEHNR and CDR2 is FQNEAQ (reference sequence). This CDR3 has 15 amino acids. CDR3 DNA: TGTGCCAGCAGCGTAGGGACCCGGGAATTGCGTGGCTACACCTTC. Protein: CASSVGTRELRGYTF.

This clone was observed once. The rearrangement joins TRBV6-5 to TRBJ1-4; D is ambiguous. V lost 5 bases and J lost 5, with 9 bases in between. Per germline, CDR1 MNHEY and CDR2 SVGAGI. The CDR3 length is 13 residues. In nucleotides, the CDR3 is TGTGCCAGCAGTATGGACGGGAATGAAAAACTGTTTTTT. Its translation is CASSMDGNEKLFF.

The genes are TRBV5-8 and TRBJ1-2; D may be TRBD1 (5 bases). This CDR3 has 15 amino acids. With 4 bases removed from V and 2 bases from J, the gap between germline ends came to 15 bases. CDR1 SGHTS and CDR2 YDEGEE come from the germline V gene. The CDR3 sequence is CASSVAGARNYGYTF. In DNA, the CDR3 is TGTGCCAGCAGCGTCGCTGGGGCTCGGAACTATGGCTACACCTTC.

The chain is built from TRBV5-1 and TRBJ2-1; TRBD2 matches 12 bases. The CDR3 is 16 residues long. Looked up from germline, CDR1 is SGHRS and CDR2 is YFSETQ. With V trimmed by 0 bases and J by 8 bases, 6 bases remained unmatched. CDR3 DNA: TGCGCCAGCAGCTTGGGACTAGCGGGAGAAGTTGATGAGCAGTTCTTC. This gives the protein CASSLGLAGEVDEQFF.

This chain connects TRBV7-2 to TRBJ2-5, with a weak D call TRBD2 (5 bases). From germline, CDR1 is SGHTA and CDR2 FQGNSA. Trimming took off 5 bases at V and 7 bases at J, with 17 bases between the two ends. This CDR3 region has 14 residues. CDR3 coding DNA: TGTGCCAGCAGCCGGGCTCGGGATATGGGGACCCAGTACTTC. Translating it yields CASSRARDMGTQYF.

The J gene is TRBJ2-6, the V gene TRBV10-3, with D unclear. Looked up from germline, CDR1 is ENHRY and CDR2 is SYGVKD. Trimming cost V 0 bases and J 0 bases, with 18 bases left between them. The CDR3 totals 20 residues. The CDR3: CAISESLLRSSASGANVLTF. The CDR3 DNA is TGTGCCATCAGTGAGTCCCTCCTCAGATCCTCAGCCTCTGGGGCCAACGTCCTGACTTTC.

The chain couples TRBV7-2 to TRBJ1-1, with unresolved D. Germline assignment: CDR1 SGHTA and CDR2 FQGNSA. The length of the CDR3 is 15 residues. With 2 bases removed from V and 1 base from J, the gap between germline ends came to 11 bases. As DNA, the CDR3 is TGTGCCAGCAGCTTAAGAGGCCCACCGAACACTGAAGCTTTCTTT. Protein sequence: CASSLRGPPNTEAFF.

In this sample, this clone turned up a few times. V and J are TRBV7-8 and TRBJ2-2; 8 nucleotides align to TRBD1. The V and J ends lost 4 bases and 5 bases, in that order; junction bases with no gene match: 0. In germline, CDR1 is SGHVS, CDR2 FQNEAQ. The CDR3 has 13 amino acids. CDR3 sequence: CASSWTGTGELFF. The CDR3, as DNA: TGTGCCAGCAGCTGGACAGGGACCGGGGAGCTGTTTTTT.

The V and J genes are TRBV7-9 and TRBJ2-7, with D tentatively TRBD1 (8 bases). Trimming took 4 bases from V and 3 from J, leaving 19 bases between them. Per the germline V gene, CDR1 is SEHNR and CDR2 is FQNEAQ (reference sequence). This CDR3 has 16 amino acids. In nucleotides, the CDR3 is TGTGCCAGCAGCTCCTTTTACAGGGGGGGAATCTACGAGCAGTACTTC. Encoded protein: CASSSFYRGGIYEQYF.

The chain carries TRBV4-1 and TRBJ2-2; tentatively, D is TRBD1 (5 bases). Trimming removed 2 bases at V and 6 bases at J, with 13 bases between. The germline CDR1 and CDR2 sequences are MGHRA and YSYEKL. The CDR3 sequence is 15 residues long. CDR3 residues: CASSQIQVRAGELFF. CDR3 bases: TGCGCCAGCAGCCAAATACAGGTTAGAGCCGGGGAGCTGTTTTTT.

V is TRBV7-8 and J is TRBJ2-2, with 9 nucleotides matching TRBD2. This CDR3 comprises 21 residues. After removal of 4 bases from V and 6 bases from J, the junction contained 24 bases not matched to a gene. The germline CDR1 and CDR2 sequences are SGHVS and FQNEAQ. This CDR3 is CASSSREGGAFGGRDPGELFF. CDR3 in DNA: TGTGCCAGCAGCTCTCGAGAAGGGGGGGCGTTCGGCGGGAGGGATCCCGGGGAGCTGTTTTTT.

V and J are TRBV7-8 and TRBJ1-1, with D uncertain. The CDR3 consists of 13 residues. The germline V gene encodes CDR1 SGHVS and CDR2 FQNEAQ. The ends were cut back, 5 bases at V and 1 base at J, with 8 bases in the middle. The CDR3 DNA sequence: TGTGCCAGCAGCGGAACTCGGAACACTGAAGCTTTCTTT. Translating it yields CASSGTRNTEAFF.

This rearrangement joins TRBV2 to TRBJ2-7; TRBD2 matches at 8 bases. Germline V lookup: CDR1 SNHLY, CDR2 FYNNEI. J lost 4 bases, V lost 4 bases, and 15 bases had no gene match. This CDR3 has 17 residues. The CDR3 is CASSGVRRGRGVYEQYF. The CDR3 DNA reads as TGTGCCAGCAGTGGCGTTCGTCGCGGGCGGGGGGTTTACGAGCAGTACTTC.

V is TRBV6-6 and J is TRBJ2-7, with unresolved D. CDR3 length equals 14 residues. Deletions cut 2 bases from V and 1 base from J, with 9 bases between. Germline CDR1 is MNHNY and CDR2 is SVGAGI (reference sequence). DNA of the CDR3: TGTGCCAGCAGTTACGCAGGTACATCCTACGAGCAGTACTTC. Its translation: CASSYAGTSYEQYF.

The V call is TRBV19, the J call TRBJ1-3; D unclear. The CDR3 sequence is 15 residues long. Germline values: CDR1 LNHDA, CDR2 SQIVND (reference sequence). V lost 7 bases, J lost 3 bases, and 16 bases lay in between. CDR3 DNA sequence: TGTGCCAGTACCCGGGGTCGGGTTGGTGGAAACACCATATATTTT. Its translation is CASTRGRVGGNTIYF.

V and J are TRBV7-9 and TRBJ2-1; tentatively, D is TRBD1 or TRBD2 (5 bases each). Trimming cost V 4 bases and J 1 base, with 5 bases left between them. Germline CDR1 is SEHNR and CDR2 is FQNEAQ (reference sequence). The CDR3 is 13 amino acids. The CDR3: CASSWGSYNEQFF. For the CDR3, the DNA is TGTGCCAGCAGCTGGGGGTCCTACAATGAGCAGTTCTTC.